The 10 T cell receptor beta chains below come from one sample, sequenced in a study of OX40 agonist ivuxolimab in advanced cancers. Generated by immunoSEQ multiplex PCR, the TCRdb table keeps only in-frame clones and is missing some. The sample includes tens of thousands of clones, approximately 90% of them seen just once. Sample: CD4+ or CD8+ T cells sorted from blood, taken in a trial of the OX40 agonist ivuxolimab. All receptors come from an adult with an advanced solid tumor such as melanoma, head and neck, liver or kidney cancer.

This clone was counted once. The chain uses TRBV18 and TRBJ2-5; 8 bases line up with TRBD1. Per germline, CDR1 KGHSH and CDR2 LQKENI. The CDR3 is 14 residues long. V shed 6 bases and J 4 bases; nucleotides not matched to a gene: 7. The CDR3 nucleotides are TGTGCCAGCTCGCCGGACAGGGAGCGAGAGACCCAGTACTTC. It yields the protein CASSPDRERETQYF.

The chain uses TRBV4-2 and TRBJ1-5; 7 bases line up with TRBD1. Germline loops: CDR1 LGHNA, CDR2 YNFKEQ. The CDR3 extends over 19 amino acids. The J segment lost 2 bases and the V segment lost 0 bases, leaving 13 bases of the junction unmatched. The CDR3 DNA follows: TGTGCCAGCAGCCAAGATGGGAGGGGACGGCAGGGGGGCAATCAGCCCCAGCATTTT. This codes for CASSQDGRGRQGGNQPQHF.

This clone is medium-sized (0.01 to 0.1%) by share. The chain joins TRBV6-1 to TRBJ2-5, with 10 bases matching TRBD2. Germline values: CDR1 MNHNS, CDR2 SASEGT. The CDR3 is 15 amino acids. J was trimmed by 7 bases and V by 7 bases; bases with no gene match: 12. The CDR3 region is CASILEASGGATQYF. CDR3 sequence (DNA): TGTGCCAGCATCCTGGAGGCTAGCGGGGGCGCGACCCAGTACTTC.

The chain is built from TRBV6-6 and TRBJ2-5; D call uncertain. The CDR3 has 15 amino acids. V dropped 0 bases and J dropped 0 bases, with 8 bases sitting between them. Germline CDR1 and CDR2: MNHNY and SVGAGI (reference sequence). The CDR3: CASSYSRLHQETQYF. The DNA for the CDR3 is TGTGCCAGCAGTTACTCGCGCCTGCACCAAGAGACCCAGTACTTC.

This chain joins TRBV10-3 and TRBJ2-1; tentative D call: TRBD1 (8 bases). This CDR3 contains 17 residues. The germline V gene encodes CDR1 ENHRY and CDR2 SYGVKD. The V end lost 0 bases, the J end lost 4 bases, and 16 bases lay between the germline ends. The CDR3 sequence is CAISESGRGQVYNEQFF. In DNA form, the CDR3 reads TGTGCCATCAGTGAGTCAGGGAGGGGACAGGTTTACAATGAGCAGTTCTTC.

This rearrangement joins TRBV4-1 to TRBJ1-1, with D possibly being TRBD1 (5 bases). Germline CDR1 reads MGHRA; CDR2 reads YSYEKL. With 5 bases removed from V and 0 bases from J, the gap between germline ends came to 7 bases. The CDR3 contains 13 residues. CDR3 coding DNA: TGCGCCAGCAGCGAAGGGGTGAACACTGAAGCTTTCTTT. This translates into CASSEGVNTEAFF.

V usage is TRBV2 and J usage is TRBJ2-3; maybe TRBD2 (5 bases). This CDR3 is 11 amino acids long. Trimming shortened V by 1 base and J by 12 bases, and 8 bases separated the two germline ends. In germline, CDR1 is SNHLY, CDR2 FYNNEI. The CDR3 sequence is CASSEVEGQYF. DNA of the CDR3: TGTGCCAGCAGTGAAGTCGAGGGCCAGTATTTT. The complete variable domain, with remaining parts taken from reference TRBV2 and TRBJ2-3, reads EPEVTQTPSHQVTQMGQEVILRCVPISNHLYFYWYRQILGQKVEFLVSFYNNEISEKSEIFDDQFSVERPDGSNFTLKIRSTKLEDSAMYFCASSEVEGQYFGPGTRLTVL.

The genes are TRBV4-1 and TRBJ2-3; 7 bases fit TRBD2. CDR3 length: 16 amino acids. The J segment lost 6 bases and the V segment lost 1 base, leaving 10 bases of the junction unmatched. Germline V gives CDR1 MGHRA, CDR2 YSYEKL. The chain's CDR3 is CASSQAGAGEPDTQYF. The CDR3 nucleotides are TGCGCCAGCAGCCAAGCGGGCGCGGGAGAGCCTGATACGCAGTATTTT.

This clone was detected only a few times. One end of the junction is discordant with germline, which a read error may explain. The rearrangement uses TRBV7-9 and TRBJ1-2; possible D gene TRBD1, 6 bases. The germline V gene encodes CDR1 SEHNR and CDR2 FQNEAQ (reference sequence). CDR3 length equals 13 residues. The CDR3 DNA reads as TGTGCCAGCAGCCCGGACAGTTACTACGGCTACACCTTC. Amino acids: CASSPDSYYGYTF.

The genes are TRBV5-1 and TRBJ1-2; D uncertain. Germline V lookup: CDR1 SGHRS, CDR2 YFSETQ. The CDR3 spans 13 residues. V was shortened by 2 bases and J by 3 bases, with 8 bases between the two germline ends. CDR3 loop: CASSFTRDYGYTF. CDR3 DNA: TGCGCCAGCAGCTTCACCCGGGACTATGGCTACACCTTC.